Listed below are T cell receptor beta chains from one sample, sequenced in a study of T cell responses to AZD1222 COVID-19 vaccine. Only in-frame clones appear in the TCRdb table, and some are missing; sequencing was by immunoSEQ multiplex PCR. The sample yields some 150,000 clones, 90% to 95% seen once. The sequenced sample was peripheral blood, obtained on day 0 of AZD1222 vaccination. The receptors come from an adult in good health. Each CDR3 is given with its conserved first and last residue. Fields, in order: clone size, V gene, J gene, CDR3 protein. Size is stated for part of the rows, as once, few or many counts, or as a class when the clone is expanded.

once	TRBV7-8	TRBJ2-2	CASSQREFLNTGELFF
NA	TRBV7-6	TRBJ2-1	CASSLSAGGAYNEQFF
NA	TRBV6-5	TRBJ1-3	CASPGPLSGNTIYF
NA	TRBV15	TRBJ1-5	CATSEEQNSNQPQHF
NA	TRBV4-1	TRBJ2-3	CASSQGLAWADTQYF
NA	TRBV19	TRBJ1-1	CASSIRTNTEAFF
NA	TRBV12-3/TRBV12-4	TRBJ2-2	CASRPSNGELFF
NA	TRBV11-2	TRBJ1-5	CASSPRWQPYSNQPQHF
NA	TRBV6-1	TRBJ1-1	CASSEAVEATEAFF
once	TRBV6-5	TRBJ2-2	CASSFTSPNTGELFF
NA	TRBV4-1	TRBJ1-1	CASSQDQGNTEAFF
NA	TRBV7-6	TRBJ1-4	CASSLNIARGEKLFF
NA	TRBV3-1/TRBV3-2	TRBJ1-2	CASSPDRYYGYTF
NA	TRBV19	TRBJ2-3	CASTGRTDTQYF
NA	TRBV24-1	TRBJ1-1	CATSGAVNTEAFF
once	TRBV2	TRBJ2-3	CASSEESGLAGVTDTQYF
NA	TRBV6-4	TRBJ1-5	CASSESDGNQPQHF
NA	TRBV19	TRBJ1-1	CASSMRLGKTEAFF
once	TRBV5-1	TRBJ1-3	CASTKGANGNTIYF
NA	TRBV2	TRBJ2-4	CASSATVAKNIQYF
NA	TRBV19	TRBJ2-2	CASSIDPTSTGELFF
NA	TRBV7-8	TRBJ1-2	CASSLRQDGYTF
NA	TRBV4-1	TRBJ1-6	CASSREGQGPNSPLHF
NA	TRBV28	TRBJ1-6	CASSFPTANSPLHF
NA	TRBV4-3	TRBJ1-2	CASSQDRKNYGYTF
NA	TRBV5-4	TRBJ1-2	CASSLWEVYYGYTF
few	TRBV5-1	TRBJ2-2	CASSLQGYTGELFF
NA	TRBV10-3	TRBJ2-2	CAIRASNTGELFF
NA	TRBV14	TRBJ1-2	CASSPGTPRHYGYTF
NA	TRBV18	TRBJ1-6	CASSPQGYNSPLHF
few	TRBV6-4	TRBJ2-1	CASSDGAGSYNEQFF
NA	TRBV10-3	TRBJ2-5	CAISATSGEETQYF
once	TRBV6-5	TRBJ1-1	CASRRQNTEAFF
NA	TRBV18	TRBJ1-1	CASSPYSLNTEAFF
NA	TRBV5-4	TRBJ2-3	CASSLVIIGSTDTQYF
NA	TRBV7-8	TRBJ2-2	CASSFFTGVGGELFF
NA	TRBV6-2/TRBV6-3	TRBJ2-6	CASSEGSGANVLTF
NA	TRBV4-3	TRBJ2-1	CASSPAGGNNEQFF
NA	TRBV5-8	TRBJ2-1	CASSNSGLDEQFF